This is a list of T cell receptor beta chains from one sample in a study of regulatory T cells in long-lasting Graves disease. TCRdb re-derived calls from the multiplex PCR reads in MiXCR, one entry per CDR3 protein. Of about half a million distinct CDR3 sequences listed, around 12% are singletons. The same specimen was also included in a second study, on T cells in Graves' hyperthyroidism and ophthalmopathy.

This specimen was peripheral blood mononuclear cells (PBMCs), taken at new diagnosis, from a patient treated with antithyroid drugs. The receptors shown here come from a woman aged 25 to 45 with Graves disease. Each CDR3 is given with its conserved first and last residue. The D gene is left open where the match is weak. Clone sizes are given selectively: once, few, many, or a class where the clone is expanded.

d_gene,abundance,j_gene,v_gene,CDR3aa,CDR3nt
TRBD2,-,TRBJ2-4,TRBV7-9,CASRPTSGDHIQYF,TGTGCCAGCAGGCCGACTAGCGGGGATCACATTCAGTACTTC
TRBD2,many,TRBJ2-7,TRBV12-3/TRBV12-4,CASSPGLAGEEQYF,TGTGCCAGCAGCCCGGGACTAGCGGGAGAAGAGCAGTACTTC
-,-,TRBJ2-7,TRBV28,CASSPGSPSHF,TGTGCCAGCAGTCCTGGGTCCCCAAGCCACTTC
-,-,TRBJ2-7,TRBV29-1,CSVGEVHEQYF,TGCAGCGTTGGGGAGGTCCACGAGCAGTACTTC
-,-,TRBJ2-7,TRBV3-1,CASSPLGRDGSYEQYF,TGTGCCAGCAGCCCCCTGGGGCGGGACGGGTCCTACGAGCAGTACTTC
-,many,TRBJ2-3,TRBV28,CASAPPNIARQVTDTQYF,TGTGCCAGCGCCCCACCCAACATTGCTCGGCAGGTCACAGATACGCAGTATTTT
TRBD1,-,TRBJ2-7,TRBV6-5,CASSYSGQGYYEQYF,TGTGCCAGCAGTTACTCCGGACAGGGATACTACGAGCAGTACTTC
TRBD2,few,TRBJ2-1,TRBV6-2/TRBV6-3,CASSYLSFGGRRRNEQFF,TGTGCCAGCAGTTATCTATCTTTCGGCGGGAGGAGGAGGAATGAGCAGTTCTTC
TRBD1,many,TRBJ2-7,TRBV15,CATSRDRGTGFYYEQYF,TGTGCCACCAGCAGAGATAGGGGGACAGGGTTTTACTACGAGCAGTACTTC
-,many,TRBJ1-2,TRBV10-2,CASSHPGSDYGYTF,TGCGCCAGCAGTCACCCAGGGTCGGACTATGGCTACACCTTC
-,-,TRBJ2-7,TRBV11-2,CASSRPTEGVHEQYF,TGTGCCAGCAGTCGACCCACGGAGGGCGTGCATGAGCAGTACTTC
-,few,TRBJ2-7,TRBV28,CASSLPGSEQYF,TGTGCCAGCAGTTTGCCGGGCTCCGAGCAGTACTTC
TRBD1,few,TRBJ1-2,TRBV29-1,CSVGQASLGYTF,TGCAGCGTCGGACAGGCCAGTCTAGGCTACACCTTC
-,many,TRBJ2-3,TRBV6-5,CASSSIAPGKSDTQYF,TGTGCCAGCAGTTCAATCGCACCGGGGAAATCAGATACGCAGTATTTT
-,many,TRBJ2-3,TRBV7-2,CASSLDRASTDTQYF,TGTGCCAGCAGCTTAGACAGGGCTAGCACAGATACGCAGTATTTT
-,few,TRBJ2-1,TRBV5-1,CANAGQTLGVYNEQFF,TGCGCCAACGCGGGACAGACGCTTGGGGTTTACAATGAGCAGTTCTTC
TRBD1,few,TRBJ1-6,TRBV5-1,CASSVGDSLTSYNSPLHF,TGCGCCAGCAGCGTGGGGGACAGCCTAACCTCCTATAATTCACCCCTCCACTTT
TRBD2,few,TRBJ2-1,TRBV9,CASSVESVWAGVGYNEQFF,TGTGCCAGCAGCGTAGAGTCTGTGTGGGCGGGAGTAGGTTACAATGAGCAGTTCTTC